These T cell receptor beta chains were read from a single sample in a study of long-term antiretroviral therapy in people with HIV. Using immunoSEQ multiplex PCR, the repertoire was profiled, and TCRdb retains in-frame clones only, with some absent. The data hold more than 20,000 clones, with approximately 90% observed a single time. The sequenced sample was unsorted PBMCs, obtained 1.8 years before starting antiretroviral therapy. Source of these receptors: a woman under 40 with HIV. Both conserved end residues are part of each CDR3. Clone size is shown for a subset of rows, as once, few, many or a class of expanded clone.

CDR3: CASSEEGTGAGWPQHF; V: TRBV6-1; J: TRBJ1-5; size: -
CDR3: CASSPRLSGTEAFF; V: TRBV18; J: TRBJ1-1; size: once
CDR3: CASSLPGQGNSPLHF; V: TRBV6-5; J: TRBJ1-6; size: -
CDR3: CASPQEVGSTDTQYF; V: TRBV2; J: TRBJ2-3; size: -
CDR3: CASSTPGQGKAEAFF; V: TRBV4-1; J: TRBJ1-1; size: -
CDR3: CASSLAPGQGDGYTF; V: TRBV5-4; J: TRBJ1-2; size: -
CDR3: CASSLRPGGLNEQYF; V: TRBV5-8; J: TRBJ2-7; size: -
CDR3: CASSQLYTGELFF; V: TRBV4-1; J: TRBJ2-2; size: once
CDR3: CASSPLQDTEAFF; V: TRBV18; J: TRBJ1-1; size: -
CDR3: CARFGGLDNQPQHF; V: TRBV6-5; J: TRBJ1-5; size: -
CDR3: CASSLPNTEAFF; V: TRBV28; J: TRBJ1-1; size: -
CDR3: CASSLDGGGRDTQYF; V: TRBV5-1; J: TRBJ2-3; size: -
CDR3: CASSLGLAGGYSEQFF; V: TRBV5-6; J: TRBJ2-1; size: -
CDR3: CSVAPGQGAGTQYF; V: TRBV29-1; J: TRBJ2-3; size: -
CDR3: CASSSGLAGGTVETQYF; V: TRBV7-2; J: TRBJ2-5; size: -
CDR3: CAISGLEAGGYTF; V: TRBV10-3; J: TRBJ1-2; size: -
CDR3: CASSWAEGAGLYEQYF; V: TRBV5-5; J: TRBJ2-7; size: -
CDR3: CSARPYGYTF; V: TRBV20-1; J: TRBJ1-2; size: -
CDR3: CASSSYTQGANYGYTF; V: TRBV5-1; J: TRBJ1-2; size: -
CDR3: CASSAGRGGYEQFF; V: TRBV9; J: TRBJ2-1; size: -
CDR3: CASTLIDNEKLFF; V: TRBV6-1; J: TRBJ1-4; size: -
CDR3: CASSLAAGVTDTQYF; V: TRBV5-1; J: TRBJ2-3; size: -
CDR3: CASSLALAGLTSTDTQYF; V: TRBV5-1; J: TRBJ2-3; size: -
CDR3: CASTLFAGGTGELFF; V: TRBV6-5; J: TRBJ2-2; size: medium-sized
CDR3: CSARVNTEAFF; V: TRBV20-1; J: TRBJ1-1; size: -
CDR3: CASAASTGRNIQYF; V: TRBV12-5; J: TRBJ2-4; size: -
CDR3: CASSYGQGNQPQHF; V: TRBV6-5; J: TRBJ1-5; size: few
CDR3: CASSPKVGKGNQPQHF; V: TRBV18; J: TRBJ1-5; size: few
CDR3: CASSITSGGSPQQETQYF; V: TRBV27; J: TRBJ2-5; size: -
CDR3: CASTGEPYSYEQYF; V: TRBV2; J: TRBJ2-7; size: once
CDR3: CASRTGLVGTGELFF; V: TRBV5-1; J: TRBJ2-2; size: -
CDR3: CASSMGGLRGYNSPLHF; V: TRBV19; J: TRBJ1-6; size: -
CDR3: CASTSQGFTEAFF; V: TRBV19; J: TRBJ1-1; size: -
CDR3: CASRSRGRVGDTQYF; V: TRBV6-1; J: TRBJ2-3; size: -
CDR3: CASSLRIGTLFF; V: TRBV5-6; J: TRBJ2-1; size: -
CDR3: CASSEWGQGGRTIYF; V: TRBV2; J: TRBJ1-3; size: -
CDR3: CASTPPWSGELFF; V: TRBV5-1; J: TRBJ2-2; size: -
CDR3: CASSETQGINTGELFF; V: TRBV9; J: TRBJ2-2; size: -
CDR3: CASSIDLISGNTIYF; V: TRBV6-1; J: TRBJ1-3; size: -
CDR3: CASSSTGFEQYF; V: TRBV18; J: TRBJ2-7; size: -
CDR3: CARTHPRGTDGSPLHF; V: TRBV19; J: TRBJ1-6; size: -
CDR3: CASSMHGQGSVGYYNEQFF; V: TRBV19; J: TRBJ2-1; size: -
CDR3: CASRRLAGDQYEQFF; V: TRBV6-1; J: TRBJ2-1; size: -
CDR3: CAWKGGPLKYEQYF; V: TRBV30; J: TRBJ2-7; size: -
CDR3: CAWSGSSQTGGTEAFF; V: TRBV30; J: TRBJ1-1; size: once
CDR3: CASSPGSFNEQFF; V: TRBV5-5; J: TRBJ2-1; size: -
CDR3: CAAEPGTGVDEQFF; V: TRBV7-9; J: TRBJ2-1; size: -
CDR3: CSTSGGEEEVNEQFF; V: TRBV29-1; J: TRBJ2-1; size: -